What follows are 30 T cell receptor beta chains derived from one specimen sequenced in a study of shared clonotypes between healthy human individuals. The table came from immunoSEQ multiplex PCR; TCRdb's copy has only in-frame clones and leaves some out. The sample records 950,000 to 1,100,000 clones, around 74% being singletons. The sample consisted of memory CD4+ T cells sorted from blood. The subset is: CD45RA-negative fraction. These receptors were obtained from a man aged 18 to 30 in good health.

This chain links TRBV19 with TRBJ2-5, with TRBD1 matching over 12 bases. CDR1 and CDR2 from the germline V gene are LNHDA and SQIVND (reference sequence). The CDR3 totals 15 residues. V dropped 1 base and J dropped 5; count of bases not matched to a gene: 2. This CDR3 is CASSIAGTGGETQYF. CDR3 sequence (DNA): TGTGCCAGTAGTATAGCGGGGACAGGGGGCGAGACCCAGTACTTC. Filled out from reference TRBV19 and TRBJ2-5, the complete variable domain reads DGGITQSPKYLFRKEGQNVTLSCEQNLNHDAMYWYRQDPGQGLRLIYYSQIVNDFQKGDIAEGYSVSREKKESFPLTVTSAQKNPTAFYLCASSIAGTGGETQYFGPGTRLLVL.

The chain combines TRBV28 with TRBJ1-2; 8 nucleotides agree with TRBD1. The CDR3 spans 14 residues. V gave up 3 bases and J gave up 3 bases; unmatched junction bases: 3. In germline, CDR1 is MDHEN, CDR2 SYDVKM. In DNA, the CDR3 is TGTGCCAGCAGTTTGACAGGGGCGTACTATGGCTACACCTTC. Translation: CASSLTGAYYGYTF.

The chain employs TRBV5-1 and TRBJ1-1; D is uncertain. From germline, CDR1 is SGHRS and CDR2 YFSETQ. The CDR3 has 14 amino acids. V lost 9 bases and J lost 5, with 20 bases in between. The CDR3 coding sequence is TGCGCCACCAGTCAGAACCCGGGAGTAACTGAAGCTTTCTTT. Translating it yields CATSQNPGVTEAFF.

J is TRBJ2-5 and V is TRBV7-2, with TRBD1 matching over 9 bases. Per the germline V gene, CDR1 is SGHTA and CDR2 is FQGNSA. The CDR3 loop spans 15 amino acids. Trimming took 3 bases from V and 5 from J; bases not matched to a gene: 7. CDR3: CASSFAGGQGETQYF. Here the CDR3 DNA reads TGTGCCAGCAGCTTCGCAGGAGGACAGGGGGAGACCCAGTACTTC.

V usage is TRBV6-1 and J usage is TRBJ1-2; D is ambiguous. This CDR3 spans 12 amino acids. Trimming took off 7 bases at V and 0 bases at J, with 6 bases between the two ends. CDR1 is MNHNS and CDR2 is SASEGT in the germline V gene. The CDR3 sequence: CASTNSNYGYTF. Written as DNA, the CDR3 is TGTGCCAGCACCAACTCTAACTATGGCTACACCTTC.

The J gene is TRBJ1-6, the V gene TRBV6-6; 7 nucleotides line up with TRBD1. Germline CDR1 is MNHNY and CDR2 is SVGAGI (reference sequence). CDR3 size: 15 residues. Trimming cost V 5 bases and J 7 bases; bases outside gene matches: 8. The CDR3 DNA reads as TGTGCCAGCAGTGGTCCGGGACAGACCAATTCACCCCTCCACTTT. Translation: CASSGPGQTNSPLHF.

The chain combines TRBV7-3 with TRBJ1-1; D ambiguous. V was cut by 3 bases and J by 5 bases, with 10 bases left in between. The germline V gene has CDR1 SGHTA and CDR2 FQGTGA. CDR3 length: 13 residues. The CDR3 DNA sequence: TGTGCCAGCAGCTTGAAGCGGGAAACTGAAGCTTTCTTT. This sequence encodes CASSLKRETEAFF.

This clone showed up just a few times. V is TRBV5-6 and J is TRBJ2-5; no clear D. Deletions cut 2 bases from V and 5 bases from J, with 10 bases between. Germline CDR1 SGHDT, CDR2 YYEEEE. The CDR3 spans 13 residues. In nucleotides, the CDR3 is TGTGCCAGCAGCTTTGGTCAGGTGGAGACCCAGTACTTC. Protein sequence: CASSFGQVETQYF. The variable domain in full, with the rest retrieved from reference TRBV5-6 and TRBJ2-5, is DAGVTQSPTHLIKTRGQQVTLRCSPKSGHDTVSWYQQALGQGPQFIFQYYEEEERQRGNFPDRFSGHQFPNYSSELNVNALLLGDSALYLCASSFGQVETQYFGPGTRLLVL.

The chain recombines TRBV5-4 with TRBJ1-2; a possible D gene is TRBD1 (6 bases). Germline V lookup: CDR1 SGHNT, CDR2 YYREEE (reference sequence). Trimming removed 0 bases from V and 5 bases from J, with 11 bases in between. The CDR3 is 14 residues long. The CDR3 spells CASSLEDSFYGYTF. The CDR3 coding sequence is TGTGCCAGCAGCTTGGAGGACAGTTTTTATGGCTACACCTTC.

The rearrangement links TRBV11-2 to TRBJ2-6; D is perhaps TRBD2 (5 bases). V was clipped by 5 bases and J by 0 bases, with 8 bases between them. Germline values: CDR1 SGHAT, CDR2 FQNNGV. CDR3 length: 15 residues. The CDR3 DNA reads as TGTGCCAGCAGCCAAGGACTCTCTGGGGCCAACGTCCTGACTTTC. Translation: CASSQGLSGANVLTF.

The chain is built from TRBV15 and TRBJ1-2; TRBD1 aligns across 10 bases. After removal of 3 bases from V and 7 bases from J, the junction contained 14 bases not matched to a gene. Germline assignment: CDR1 LNHNV and CDR2 YYDKDF (reference sequence). This CDR3 is built from 17 residues. CDR3 amino acids: CATSRSFRTGGGAGYTF. In nucleotides, the CDR3 is TGTGCCACCAGCAGGTCCTTTCGGACAGGGGGAGGGGCTGGCTACACCTTC.

The chain carries TRBV28 and TRBJ1-5; D is unclear. V was trimmed by 5 bases and J by 13 bases, leaving 21 bases between them. CDR1 is MDHEN, CDR2 SYDVKM, per germline. The CDR3 runs 14 residues. The chain's CDR3 is CASSLTQDPGFQHF. Written as DNA, the CDR3 is TGTGCCAGCAGTCTAACTCAAGACCCGGGGTTTCAGCATTTT. The whole variable domain, remainder taken from reference TRBV28 and TRBJ1-5, is DVKVTQSSRYLVKRTGEKVFLECVQDMDHENMFWYRQDPGLGLRLIYFSYDVKMKEKGDIPEGYSVSREKKERFSLILESASTNQTSMYLCASSLTQDPGFQHFGDGTRLSIL.

This clone was found many times. The J gene is TRBJ2-1, the V gene TRBV9; 13 bases map to TRBD2. With V trimmed by 4 bases and J by 9 bases, 4 bases remained unmatched. The CDR3 is made up of 14 amino acids. Per germline, CDR1 SGDLS and CDR2 YYNGEE. CDR3 loop: CASSSRTSGSEQFF. The DNA of the CDR3 is TGTGCCAGCAGCTCCCGGACTAGCGGGAGTGAGCAGTTCTTC.

This clone was seen more than once but under ten times. The sample carries other DNA sequences with the same CDR3. J is TRBJ1-1 and V is TRBV5-1; no firm D call. Trimming shortened V by 0 bases and J by 0 bases, and 6 bases separated the two germline ends. CDR1 and CDR2 (germline): SGHRS, YFSETQ. The CDR3 length is 14 residues. In nucleotides, the CDR3 is TGCGCCAGCAGCTTGGGTGGCTTGAACACTGAAGCTTTCTTT. Translated: CASSLGGLNTEAFF.

This clone has just one count. This chain joins TRBV6-5 and TRBJ1-1; D not certain. This CDR3 comprises 14 residues. V lost 8 bases, J lost 1 base, and 14 bases lay in between. CDR1 and CDR2 (germline): MNHEY, SVGAGI. The CDR3 DNA is TGTGCCAGCCTGCCCGCTTCGGGGAACACTGAAGCTTTCTTT. It is translated as CASLPASGNTEAFF.

V is TRBV6-5 and J is TRBJ2-1, with D uncertain. Germline lookup yields CDR1 MNHEY and CDR2 SVGAGI. V was shortened by 7 bases and J by 2 bases, with 6 bases between the two germline ends. CDR3 length: 12 residues. The chain's CDR3 is CASMATYNEQFF. In nucleotides, the CDR3 is TGTGCCAGCATGGCGACCTACAATGAGCAGTTCTTC.

This clone has a count of ten or more. The V and J genes are TRBV6-4 and TRBJ2-3; weak D call: TRBD2 (6 bases). V was trimmed by 6 bases and J by 4 bases, leaving 14 bases between them. In germline, CDR1 is MRHNA, CDR2 SNTAGT. The CDR3 loop spans 14 amino acids. CDR3 DNA sequence: TGTGCCAGCAGCGCCTCCGGGGAGGCAGATACGCAGTATTTT. This encodes CASSASGEADTQYF.

This chain links TRBV19 with TRBJ2-2; D call uncertain. The CDR3 runs 14 residues. Trimming pared 3 bases from V and 5 bases from J, leaving 10 bases between. Germline values: CDR1 LNHDA, CDR2 SQIVND (reference sequence). CDR3 residues: CASSMPGRTGELFF. Written as DNA, the CDR3 is TGTGCCAGTAGTATGCCCGGAAGAACCGGGGAGCTGTTTTTT.

This clone occurred a few times. The chain combines TRBV7-6 with TRBJ2-1; possibly TRBD2 for D (6 bases). In germline, CDR1 is SGHVS, CDR2 FNYEAQ. CDR3 length: 14 amino acids. Deletions cut 2 bases from V and 7 bases from J, with 12 bases between. The CDR3, as DNA: TGTGCCAGCAGCTTAAGGACTAATGGGAATGAGCAGTTCTTC. Its translation: CASSLRTNGNEQFF.

The rearrangement uses TRBV19 and TRBJ2-3; D unclear. The CDR3 extends over 13 amino acids. V lost 5 bases, J lost 6 bases, and 12 bases lay in between. CDR1 and CDR2 (germline): LNHDA, SQIVND (reference sequence). The CDR3 spells CASSLGLRDTQYF. Here the CDR3 DNA reads TGTGCCAGTAGTCTGGGTCTGCGGGATACGCAGTATTTT.

V and J are TRBV28 and TRBJ2-7, with D unclear. V was cut by 6 bases and J by 3 bases, with 12 bases left in between. Germline values: CDR1 MDHEN, CDR2 SYDVKM. The CDR3 has 13 amino acids. The CDR3 loop is CASSSSPVYEQYF. The CDR3 coding sequence is TGTGCCAGCAGCTCCTCCCCGGTCTACGAGCAGTACTTC.

The chain employs TRBV7-2 and TRBJ1-3; 8 bases map to TRBD1. CDR1 SGHTA and CDR2 FQGNSA come from the germline V gene. V gave up 5 bases and J gave up 0 bases; unmatched junction bases: 3. The CDR3 runs to 15 residues. The CDR3 DNA follows: TGTGCCAGCAGCCCGCAGGGGGCCTCTGGAAACACCATATATTTT. Amino acid sequence: CASSPQGASGNTIYF.

In this sample, this clone turned up many times. This CDR3 is also generated by other DNA sequences in the sample. This chain joins TRBV5-1 and TRBJ1-1; possible D gene TRBD1, 6 bases. CDR3 size: 13 residues. Trimming shortened V by 0 bases and J by 4 bases, and 7 bases separated the two germline ends. Germline assignment: CDR1 SGHRS and CDR2 YFSETQ. The CDR3 is CASSLGGPTEAFF. The CDR3 DNA follows: TGCGCCAGCAGCTTGGGGGGGCCCACTGAAGCTTTCTTT.

This clone was observed a handful of times. The J gene is TRBJ2-1, the V gene TRBV19, with TRBD2 matching 14 bases. Germline lookup yields CDR1 LNHDA and CDR2 SQIVND (reference sequence). After removal of 8 bases from V and 10 bases from J, the junction contained 7 bases not matched to a gene. This CDR3 spans 14 amino acids. The CDR3 region is CASSFGLAGGEQFF. In DNA, the CDR3 is TGTGCCAGTTCCTTTGGACTAGCGGGAGGCGAGCAGTTCTTC. Looking up the rest from reference TRBV19 and TRBJ2-1 gives the full variable domain: DGGITQSPKYLFRKEGQNVTLSCEQNLNHDAMYWYRQDPGQGLRLIYYSQIVNDFQKGDIAEGYSVSREKKESFPLTVTSAQKNPTAFYLCASSFGLAGGEQFFGPGTRLTVL.

This clone was observed once. CDR3 amino acids: CASSQGGTGVYWHQPQHF. The CDR3 DNA is TGCGCCAGCAGCCAAGGCGGGACAGGGGTTTATTGGCATCAGCCCCAGCATTTT. The chain links TRBV4-1 to TRBJ1-5, with 10 positions matching TRBD1. The CDR3 has 18 amino acids. Losses at the gene ends were 1 base for V and 5 bases for J; bases not matched to a gene: 11. Germline lookup yields CDR1 MGHRA and CDR2 YSYEKL.

The chain recombines TRBV18 with TRBJ2-7; D is undetermined. Germline V gives CDR1 KGHSH, CDR2 LQKENI. The V and J ends lost 3 bases and 6 bases respectively, with 12 bases between them. The CDR3 runs 13 residues. The CDR3 loop reads CASSPSGFLEQYF. The CDR3 DNA is TGTGCCAGCTCACCCTCTGGTTTTCTCGAGCAGTACTTC.

V is TRBV19 and J is TRBJ2-2; 8 positions agree with TRBD1. V dropped 1 base and J dropped 3; count of bases not matched to a gene: 1. Germline CDR1 is LNHDA and CDR2 is SQIVND (reference sequence). The CDR3 totals 15 residues. The CDR3 spells CASSIGQGYTGELFF. The CDR3 coding sequence is TGTGCCAGTAGTATAGGACAGGGGTACACCGGGGAGCTGTTTTTT.

This clone was observed a handful of times. The V and J genes are TRBV11-2 and TRBJ1-3; TRBD1 matches 9 bases. CDR3 length equals 16 residues. V was pared by 5 bases and J by 4 bases, with 9 bases of the junction left unmatched. Germline V gene data show CDR1 as SGHAT and CDR2 as FQNNGV. CDR3: CASSRNGQGLGNTIYF. CDR3 DNA: TGTGCCAGCAGCCGTAACGGACAGGGGCTGGGAAACACCATATATTTT.

This chain links TRBV6-8 with TRBJ2-6, with D unclear. Trimming left V 5 bases short and J 5 bases short, with 13 bases between. CDR1 and CDR2 (germline): MNHGY, SAAAGT. The CDR3 has 15 amino acids. Written as DNA, the CDR3 is TGTGCCAGCAGTCGGGTTATAAGTCGGGCCAACGTCCTGACTTTC. Its translation: CASSRVISRANVLTF.

This clone was detected only a few times. The chain is built from TRBV6-6 and TRBJ2-1; TRBD2 agrees at 10 bases. Looked up from germline, CDR1 is MNHNY and CDR2 is SVGAGI (reference sequence). V trimming: 9 bases; J trimming: 5 bases; junction bases outside the gene matches: 7. This CDR3 has 14 residues. The CDR3 loop is CASITLAGHNEQFF. CDR3 DNA sequence: TGTGCCAGTATAACACTAGCGGGGCACAATGAGCAGTTCTTC.